This TCR beta chain emerged from a study of CD8+ T cells in alopecia areata. Findings and caveats of the study: Clonality exceeded that of normal scalp in lesional scalp, most notably in alopecia totalis/universalis. Scalp and blood samples kept many expanded lesional clones throughout tofacitinib.

V lost 2 bases to trimming and J lost 1 base, with 2 bases between them. This CDR3 comprises 12 residues. Germline CDR1 is KGHSH and CDR2 is LQKENI. The sample holds many counts of this clone. Its antigen is not identified. Extraction of RNA preceded its reverse transcription into cDNA, which served as the sequencing template. Profiled with immunoSEQ multiplex PCR; TCRdb holds only in-frame clones, not every one. Of some 200,000 clones listed, 60% to 70% are singletons. Treatment described: oral pan-JAK inhibitor, 5-10 mg twice daily. Sequencing was performed on CD4+ T cells sorted from blood, taken at week 4, from a patient treated with tofacitinib. This rearrangement joins TRBV18 to TRBJ1-1; D gene unclear. The TCR sequence derives from a human donor with alopecia areata. Here the CDR3 DNA reads TGTGCCAGCTCACCAGGGAACACTGAAGCTTTCTTT. It yields the protein CASSPGNTEAFF.